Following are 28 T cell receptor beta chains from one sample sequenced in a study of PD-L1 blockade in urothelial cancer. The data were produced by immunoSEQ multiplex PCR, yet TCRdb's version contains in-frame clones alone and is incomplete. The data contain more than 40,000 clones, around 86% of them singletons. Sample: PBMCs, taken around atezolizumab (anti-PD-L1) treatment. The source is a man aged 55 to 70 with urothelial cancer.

In nucleotides, the CDR3 is TGTGCCAGCAGCCCATGGGAGGAGTTTTACAATGAGCAGTTCTTC. It specifies CASSPWEEFYNEQFF. The chain carries TRBV5-6 and TRBJ2-1, with D possibly being TRBD2 (6 bases). The CDR3 is 15 amino acids. Germline CDR1 SGHDT, CDR2 YYEEEE. V was pared by 4 bases and J by 4 bases, with 15 bases between.

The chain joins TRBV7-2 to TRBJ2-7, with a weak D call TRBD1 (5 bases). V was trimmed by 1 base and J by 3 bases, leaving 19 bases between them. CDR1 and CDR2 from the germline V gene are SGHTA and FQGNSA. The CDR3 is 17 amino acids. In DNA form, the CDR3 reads TGTGCCAGCAGCTTAGGATATGGACAACCGACAAACTACGAGCAGTACTTC. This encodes CASSLGYGQPTNYEQYF.

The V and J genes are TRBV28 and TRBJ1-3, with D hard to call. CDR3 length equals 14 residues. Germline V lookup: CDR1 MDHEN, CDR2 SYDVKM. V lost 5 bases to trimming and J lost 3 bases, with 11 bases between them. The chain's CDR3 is CASSPGGSGNTIYF. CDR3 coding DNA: TGTGCCAGCAGTCCTGGTGGCAGTGGAAACACCATATATTTT.

The CDR3 region is CSVELPDRQSSYNSPLHF. The DNA of the CDR3 is TGCAGCGTTGAATTACCGGACAGACAGAGCTCCTATAATTCACCCCTCCACTTT. The V call is TRBV29-1, the J call TRBJ1-6, with TRBD1 as a possible D gene (6 bases). Germline lookup yields CDR1 SQVTM and CDR2 ANQGSEA. Trimming left V 2 bases short and J 0 bases short, with 17 bases between. This CDR3 has 18 amino acids.

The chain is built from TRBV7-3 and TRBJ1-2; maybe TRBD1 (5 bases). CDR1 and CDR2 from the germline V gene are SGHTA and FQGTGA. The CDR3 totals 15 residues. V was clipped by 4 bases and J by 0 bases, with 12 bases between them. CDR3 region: CASSSTGGANYGYTF. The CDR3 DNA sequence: TGTGCCAGCAGCTCCACCGGGGGAGCTAACTATGGCTACACCTTC. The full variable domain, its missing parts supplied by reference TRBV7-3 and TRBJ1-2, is GAGVSQTPSNKVTEKGKYVELRCDPISGHTALYWYRQSLGQGPEFLIYFQGTGAADDSGLPNDRFFAVRPEGSVSTLKIQRTERGDSAVYLCASSSTGGANYGYTFGSGTRLTVV.

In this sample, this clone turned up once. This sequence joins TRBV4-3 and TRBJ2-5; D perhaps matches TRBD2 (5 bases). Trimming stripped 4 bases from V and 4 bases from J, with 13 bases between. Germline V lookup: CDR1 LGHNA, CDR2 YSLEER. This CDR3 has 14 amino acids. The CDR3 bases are TGCGCCAGCAGCCTGACGGTAGGAGGAGAGACCCAGTACTTC. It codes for CASSLTVGGETQYF.

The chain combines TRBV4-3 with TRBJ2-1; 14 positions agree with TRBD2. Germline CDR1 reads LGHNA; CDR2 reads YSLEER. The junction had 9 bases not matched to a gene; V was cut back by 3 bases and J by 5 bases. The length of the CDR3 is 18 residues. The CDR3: CASSQTSGRAISDNEQFF. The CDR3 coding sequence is TGCGCCAGCAGCCAGACTAGCGGGAGGGCCATCAGCGACAATGAGCAGTTCTTC.

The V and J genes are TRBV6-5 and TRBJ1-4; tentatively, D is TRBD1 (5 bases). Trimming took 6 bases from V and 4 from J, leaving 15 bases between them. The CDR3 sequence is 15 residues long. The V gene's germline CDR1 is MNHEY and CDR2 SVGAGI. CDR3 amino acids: CASRATGPFNEKLFF. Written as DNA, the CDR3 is TGTGCCAGCAGAGCCACAGGACCCTTTAATGAAAAACTGTTTTTT.

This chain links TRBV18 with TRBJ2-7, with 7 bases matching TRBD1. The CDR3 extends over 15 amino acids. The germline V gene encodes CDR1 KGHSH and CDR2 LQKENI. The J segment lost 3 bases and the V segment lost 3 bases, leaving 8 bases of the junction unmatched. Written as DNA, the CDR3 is TGTGCCAGCTCACCCGGGCCGACAGGGCTCTACGAGCAGTACTTC. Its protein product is CASSPGPTGLYEQYF.

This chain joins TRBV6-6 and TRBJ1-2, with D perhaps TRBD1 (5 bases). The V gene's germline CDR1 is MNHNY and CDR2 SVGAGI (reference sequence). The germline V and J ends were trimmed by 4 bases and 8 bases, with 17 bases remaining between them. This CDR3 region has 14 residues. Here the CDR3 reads CASSSPGGGGGYTF. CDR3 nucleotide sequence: TGTGCCAGCAGTTCCCCGGGGGGTGGTGGAGGCTACACCTTC.

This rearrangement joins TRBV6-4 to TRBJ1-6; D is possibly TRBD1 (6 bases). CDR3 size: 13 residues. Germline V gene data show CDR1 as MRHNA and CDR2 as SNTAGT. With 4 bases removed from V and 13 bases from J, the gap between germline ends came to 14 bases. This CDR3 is CASSVGPQGPLHF. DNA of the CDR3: TGTGCCAGCAGTGTTGGGCCCCAGGGGCCCCTCCACTTT.

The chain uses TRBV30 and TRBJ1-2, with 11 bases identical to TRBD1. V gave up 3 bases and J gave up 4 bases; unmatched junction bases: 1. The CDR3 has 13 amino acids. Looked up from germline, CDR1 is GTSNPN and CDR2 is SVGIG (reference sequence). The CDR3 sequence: CAWRGTGGYGYTF. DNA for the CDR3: TGTGCCTGGAGGGGGACAGGGGGCTATGGCTACACCTTC.

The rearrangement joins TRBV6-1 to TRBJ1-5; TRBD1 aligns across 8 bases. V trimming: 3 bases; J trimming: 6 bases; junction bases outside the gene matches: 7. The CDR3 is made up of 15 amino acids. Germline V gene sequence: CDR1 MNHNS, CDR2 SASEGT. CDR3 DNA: TGTGCCAGCAGTGACGGACAGGGACTGATTCAGCCCCAGCATTTT. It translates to CASSDGQGLIQPQHF.

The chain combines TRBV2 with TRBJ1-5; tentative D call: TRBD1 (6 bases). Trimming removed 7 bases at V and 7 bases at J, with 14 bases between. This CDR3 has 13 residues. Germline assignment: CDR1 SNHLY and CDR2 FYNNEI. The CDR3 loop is CASKGGLRQPQHF. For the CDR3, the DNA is TGTGCCAGCAAGGGGGGGCTTAGGCAGCCCCAGCATTTT.

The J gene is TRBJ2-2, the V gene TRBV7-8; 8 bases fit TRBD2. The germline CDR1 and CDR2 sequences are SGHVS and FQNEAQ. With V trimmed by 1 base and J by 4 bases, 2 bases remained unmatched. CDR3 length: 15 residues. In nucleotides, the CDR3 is TGTGCCAGCAGCTTAGAGACTAGCGTCACCGGGGAGCTGTTTTTT. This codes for CASSLETSVTGELFF.

This CDR3 is CASSRTTTGVPEAFF. DNA of the CDR3: TGTGCCAGCAGCCGAACGACTACAGGGGTACCTGAAGCTTTCTTT. The genes are TRBV5-6 and TRBJ1-1, with TRBD1 matching over 7 bases. Germline CDR1 SGHDT, CDR2 YYEEEE. CDR3 size: 15 residues. Trimming at V came to 4 bases and at J to 6 bases, leaving 12 bases not matched to a gene.

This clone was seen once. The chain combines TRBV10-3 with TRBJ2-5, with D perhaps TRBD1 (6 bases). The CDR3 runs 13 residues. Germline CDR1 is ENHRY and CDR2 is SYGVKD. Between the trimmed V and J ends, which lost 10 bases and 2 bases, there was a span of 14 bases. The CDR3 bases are TGTGCCACCGGACAGAACTCACAAGAGACCCAGTACTTC. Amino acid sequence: CATGQNSQETQYF.

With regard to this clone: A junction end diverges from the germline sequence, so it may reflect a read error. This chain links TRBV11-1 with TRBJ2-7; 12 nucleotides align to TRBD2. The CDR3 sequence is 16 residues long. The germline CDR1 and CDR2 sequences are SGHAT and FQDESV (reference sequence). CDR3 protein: CASSLAGGAISYEQYF. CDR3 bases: TGTGCCAGCAGCCTAGCGGGAGGGGCAATCTCCTACGAGCAGTACTTC.

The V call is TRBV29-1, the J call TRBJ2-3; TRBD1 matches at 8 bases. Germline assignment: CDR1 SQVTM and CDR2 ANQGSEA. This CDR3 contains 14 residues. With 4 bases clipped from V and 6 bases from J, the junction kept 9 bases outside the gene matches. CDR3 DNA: TGCAGCGTTGCCCCTGGACAGGGTGGCGATACGCAGTATTTT. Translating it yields CSVAPGQGGDTQYF.

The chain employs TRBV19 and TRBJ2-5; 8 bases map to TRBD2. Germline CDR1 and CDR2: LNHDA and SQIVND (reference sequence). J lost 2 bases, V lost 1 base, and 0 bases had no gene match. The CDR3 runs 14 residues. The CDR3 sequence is CASSIGGGQETQYF. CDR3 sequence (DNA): TGTGCCAGTAGTATAGGCGGGGGGCAAGAGACCCAGTACTTC.

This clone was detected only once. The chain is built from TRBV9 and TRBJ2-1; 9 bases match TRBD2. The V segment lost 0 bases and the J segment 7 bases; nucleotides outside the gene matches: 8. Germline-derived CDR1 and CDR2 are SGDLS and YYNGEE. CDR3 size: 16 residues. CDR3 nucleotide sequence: TGTGCCAGCAGCGTAGCGGGGACTAGCAGTAAAAATGAGCAGTTCTTC. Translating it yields CASSVAGTSSKNEQFF.

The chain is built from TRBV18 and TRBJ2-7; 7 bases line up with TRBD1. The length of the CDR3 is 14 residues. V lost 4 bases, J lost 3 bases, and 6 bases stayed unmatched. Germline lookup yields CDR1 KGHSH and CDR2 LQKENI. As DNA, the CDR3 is TGTGCCAGCTCACATCCGGGACAGAACTACGAGCAGTACTTC. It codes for CASSHPGQNYEQYF.

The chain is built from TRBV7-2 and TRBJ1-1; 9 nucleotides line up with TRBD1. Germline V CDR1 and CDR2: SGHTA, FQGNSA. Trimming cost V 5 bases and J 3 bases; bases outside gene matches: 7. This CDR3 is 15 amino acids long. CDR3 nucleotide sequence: TGTGCCAGCAGCCGTTCCGGGGACAGGGACACTGAAGCTTTCTTT. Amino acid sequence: CASSRSGDRDTEAFF.

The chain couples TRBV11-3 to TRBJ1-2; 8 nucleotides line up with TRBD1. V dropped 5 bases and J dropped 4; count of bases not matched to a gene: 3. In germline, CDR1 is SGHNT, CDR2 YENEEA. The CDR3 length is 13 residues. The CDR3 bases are TGTGCCAGCAGCACCAGGGGGCTCTATGGCTACACCTTC. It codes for CASSTRGLYGYTF.

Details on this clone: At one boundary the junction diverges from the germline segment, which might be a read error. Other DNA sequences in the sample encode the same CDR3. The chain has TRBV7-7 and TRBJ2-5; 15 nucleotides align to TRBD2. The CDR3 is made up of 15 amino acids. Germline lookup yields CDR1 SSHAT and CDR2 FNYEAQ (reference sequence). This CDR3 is CASSLGLAGGETQYF. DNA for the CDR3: TGTGCTAGCAGCTTAGGACTAGCGGGAGGGGAGACCCAGTACTTC.

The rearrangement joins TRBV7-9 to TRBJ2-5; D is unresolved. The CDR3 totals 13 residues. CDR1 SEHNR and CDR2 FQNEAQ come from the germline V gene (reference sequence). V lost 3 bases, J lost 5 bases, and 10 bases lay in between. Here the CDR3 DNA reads TGTGCCAGCAGCTTGGTGATTCGGGAGACCCAGTACTTC. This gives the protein CASSLVIRETQYF.

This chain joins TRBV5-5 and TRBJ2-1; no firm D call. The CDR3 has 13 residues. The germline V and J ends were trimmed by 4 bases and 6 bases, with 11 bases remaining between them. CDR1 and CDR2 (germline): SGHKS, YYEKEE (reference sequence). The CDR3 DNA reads TGTGCCAGCAGCCCCGCTCTATCCAATGAGCAGTTCTTC. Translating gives CASSPALSNEQFF.

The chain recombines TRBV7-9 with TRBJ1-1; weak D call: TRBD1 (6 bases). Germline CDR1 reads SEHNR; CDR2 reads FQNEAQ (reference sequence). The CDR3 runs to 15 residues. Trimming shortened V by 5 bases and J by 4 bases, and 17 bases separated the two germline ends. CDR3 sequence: CASSATQGWSTEAFF. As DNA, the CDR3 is TGTGCCAGCAGCGCCACACAGGGTTGGTCCACTGAAGCTTTCTTT.